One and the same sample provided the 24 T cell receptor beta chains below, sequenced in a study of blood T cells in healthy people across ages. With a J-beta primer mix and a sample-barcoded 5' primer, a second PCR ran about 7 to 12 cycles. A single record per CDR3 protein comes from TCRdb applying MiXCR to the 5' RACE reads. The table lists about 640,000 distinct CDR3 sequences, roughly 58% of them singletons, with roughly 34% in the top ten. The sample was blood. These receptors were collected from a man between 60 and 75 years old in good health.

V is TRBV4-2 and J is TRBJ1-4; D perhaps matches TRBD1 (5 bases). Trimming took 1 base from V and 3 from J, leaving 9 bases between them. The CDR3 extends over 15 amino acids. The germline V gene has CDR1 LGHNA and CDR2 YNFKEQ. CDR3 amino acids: CASSQGGLPNEKLFF. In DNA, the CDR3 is TGTGCCAGCAGCCAAGGGGGACTGCCTAATGAAAAACTGTTTTTT.

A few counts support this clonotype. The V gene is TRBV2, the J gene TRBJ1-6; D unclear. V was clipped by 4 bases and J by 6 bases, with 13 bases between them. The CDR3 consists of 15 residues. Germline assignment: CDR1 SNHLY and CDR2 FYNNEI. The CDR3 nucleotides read TGTGCCAGCAGTGTCCGACATCCCAGTAATTCACCCCTCCACTTT. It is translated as CASSVRHPSNSPLHF.

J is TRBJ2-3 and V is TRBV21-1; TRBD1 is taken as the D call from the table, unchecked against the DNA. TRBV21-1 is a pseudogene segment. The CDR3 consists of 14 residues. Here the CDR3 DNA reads TGTGCCACCCGGGAGCGGGGGTTCAGGGATACGCAGTATTTT. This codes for CATRERGFRDTQYF.

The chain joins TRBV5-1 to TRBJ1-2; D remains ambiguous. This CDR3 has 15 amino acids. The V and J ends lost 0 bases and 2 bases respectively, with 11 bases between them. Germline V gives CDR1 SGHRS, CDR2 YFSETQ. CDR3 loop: CASSLVPGENYGYTF. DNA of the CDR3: TGCGCCAGCAGCTTGGTTCCGGGTGAAAACTATGGCTACACCTTC.

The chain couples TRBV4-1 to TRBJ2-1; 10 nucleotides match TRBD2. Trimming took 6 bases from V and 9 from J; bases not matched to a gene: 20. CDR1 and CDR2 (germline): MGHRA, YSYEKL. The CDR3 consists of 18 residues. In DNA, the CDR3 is TGCGCCAGCAGTTTCAACCCCCTAACTAGCGGGGCCGTGGGTGAGCAGTTCTTC. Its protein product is CASSFNPLTSGAVGEQFF.

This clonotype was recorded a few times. The CDR3, as DNA: TGCAGTGCTAGAGGAGAAGCCGGGACTAGCGGGGGGGCACAGTACTTC. Residues: CSARGEAGTSGGAQYF. V is TRBV20-1 and J is TRBJ2-7, with TRBD2 matching 16 bases. V was pared by 1 base and J by 10 bases, with 10 bases of the junction left unmatched. CDR1 is DFQATT and CDR2 is SNEGSKA in the germline V gene (reference sequence). The CDR3 loop spans 16 amino acids.

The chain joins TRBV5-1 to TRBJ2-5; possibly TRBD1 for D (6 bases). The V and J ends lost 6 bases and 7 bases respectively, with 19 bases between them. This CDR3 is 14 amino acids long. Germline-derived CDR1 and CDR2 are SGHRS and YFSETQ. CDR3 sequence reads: CASTGLAGEGTQYF. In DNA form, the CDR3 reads TGCGCCAGCACGGGTCTTGCAGGGGAAGGGACCCAGTACTTC. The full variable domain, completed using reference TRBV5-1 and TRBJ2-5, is KAGVTQTPRYLIKTRGQQVTLSCSPISGHRSVSWYQQTPGQGLQFLFEYFSETQRNKGNFPGRFSGRQFSNSRSEMNVSTLELGDSALYLCASTGLAGEGTQYFGPGTRLLVL.

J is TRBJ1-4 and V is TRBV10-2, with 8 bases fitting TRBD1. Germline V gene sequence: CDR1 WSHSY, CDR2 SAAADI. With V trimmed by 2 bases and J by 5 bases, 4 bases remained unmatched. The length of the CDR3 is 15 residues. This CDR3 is CASSEAGTGNEKLFF. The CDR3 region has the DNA TGCGCCAGCAGTGAGGCCGGGACAGGCAATGAAAAACTGTTTTTT.

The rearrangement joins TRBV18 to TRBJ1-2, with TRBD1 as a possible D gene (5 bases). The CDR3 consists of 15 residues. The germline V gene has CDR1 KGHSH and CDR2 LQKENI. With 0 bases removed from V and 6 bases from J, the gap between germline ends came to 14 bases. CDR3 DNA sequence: TGTGCCAGCTCACCACCGGCCCAGGGATCGGATGGCTACACCTTC. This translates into CASSPPAQGSDGYTF.

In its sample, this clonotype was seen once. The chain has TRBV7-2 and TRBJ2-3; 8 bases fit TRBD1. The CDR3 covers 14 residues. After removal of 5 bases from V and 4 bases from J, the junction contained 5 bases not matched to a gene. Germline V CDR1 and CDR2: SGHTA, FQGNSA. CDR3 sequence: CASSTRQGSDTQYF. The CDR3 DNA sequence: TGTGCCAGCAGCACCCGACAGGGGTCAGATACGCAGTATTTT.

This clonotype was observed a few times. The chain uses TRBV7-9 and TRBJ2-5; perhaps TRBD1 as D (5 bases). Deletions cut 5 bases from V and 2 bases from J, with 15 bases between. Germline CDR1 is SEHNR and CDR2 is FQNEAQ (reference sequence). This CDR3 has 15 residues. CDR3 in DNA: TGTGCCAGCAGCCGACAACCCGACAGACAAGAGACCCAGTACTTC. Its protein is CASSRQPDRQETQYF. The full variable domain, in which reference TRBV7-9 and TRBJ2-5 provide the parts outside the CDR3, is DTGVSQNPRHKITKRGQNVTFRCDPISEHNRLYWYRQTLGQGPEFLTYFQNEAQLEKSRLLSDRFSAERPKGSFSTLEIQRTEQGDSAMYLCASSRQPDRQETQYFGPGTRLLVL.

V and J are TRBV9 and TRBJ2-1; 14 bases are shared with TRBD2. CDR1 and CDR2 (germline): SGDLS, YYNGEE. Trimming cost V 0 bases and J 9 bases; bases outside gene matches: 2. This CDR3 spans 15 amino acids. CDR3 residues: CASSVAGLAGVEQFF. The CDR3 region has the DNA TGTGCCAGCAGCGTAGCGGGACTAGCGGGGGTTGAGCAGTTCTTC. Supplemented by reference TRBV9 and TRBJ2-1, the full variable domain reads DSGVTQTPKHLITATGQRVTLRCSPRSGDLSVYWYQQSLDQGLQFLIQYYNGEERAKGNILERFSAQQFPDLHSELNLSSLELGDSALYFCASSVAGLAGVEQFFGPGTRLTVL.

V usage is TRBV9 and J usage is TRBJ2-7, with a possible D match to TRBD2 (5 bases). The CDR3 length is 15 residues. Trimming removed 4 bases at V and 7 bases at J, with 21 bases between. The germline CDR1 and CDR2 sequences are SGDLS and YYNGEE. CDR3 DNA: TGTGCCAGCAGCACCACGGACTGGGATTTGGATGAGCAGTACTTC. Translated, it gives CASSTTDWDLDEQYF. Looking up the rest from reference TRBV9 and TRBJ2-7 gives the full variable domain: DSGVTQTPKHLITATGQRVTLRCSPRSGDLSVYWYQQSLDQGLQFLIQYYNGEERAKGNILERFSAQQFPDLHSELNLSSLELGDSALYFCASSTTDWDLDEQYFGPGTRLTVT.

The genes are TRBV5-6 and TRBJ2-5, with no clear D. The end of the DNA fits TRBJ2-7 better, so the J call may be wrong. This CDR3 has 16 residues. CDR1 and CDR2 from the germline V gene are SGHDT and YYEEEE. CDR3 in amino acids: CASSSIKTGGIYEQYF. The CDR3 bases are TGTGCCAGCAGCTCAATCAAAACCGGCGGAATCTACGAGCAGTACTTC.

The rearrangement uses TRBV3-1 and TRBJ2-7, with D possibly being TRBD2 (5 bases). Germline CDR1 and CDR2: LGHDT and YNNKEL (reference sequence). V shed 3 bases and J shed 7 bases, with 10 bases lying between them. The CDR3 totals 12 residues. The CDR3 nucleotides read TGTGCCAGCAGCCAGCTACCGGGGGAGCAGTACTTC. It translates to CASSQLPGEQYF.

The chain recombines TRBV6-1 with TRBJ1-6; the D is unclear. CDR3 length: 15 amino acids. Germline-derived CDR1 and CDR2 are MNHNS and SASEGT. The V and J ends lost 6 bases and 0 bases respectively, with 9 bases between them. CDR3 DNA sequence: TGTGCCAGCAGGGTTGAGAGCTCCTATAATTCACCCCTCCACTTT. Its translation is CASRVESSYNSPLHF.

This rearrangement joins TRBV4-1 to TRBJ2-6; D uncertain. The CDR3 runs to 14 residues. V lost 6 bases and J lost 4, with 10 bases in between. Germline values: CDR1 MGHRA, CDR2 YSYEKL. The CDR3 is CASRNDYGANVLTF. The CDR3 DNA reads TGCGCCAGCAGAAACGATTACGGGGCCAACGTCCTGACTTTC.

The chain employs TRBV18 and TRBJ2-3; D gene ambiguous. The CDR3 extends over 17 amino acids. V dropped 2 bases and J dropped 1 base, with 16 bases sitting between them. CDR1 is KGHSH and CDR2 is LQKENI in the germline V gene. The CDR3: CASSPRSGSSGTDTQYF. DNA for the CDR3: TGTGCCAGCTCACCAAGGTCGGGTAGCTCAGGCACAGATACGCAGTATTTT. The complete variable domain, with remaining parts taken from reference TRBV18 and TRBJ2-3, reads NAGVMQNPRHLVRRRGQEARLRCSPMKGHSHVYWYRQLPEEGLKFMVYLQKENIIDESGMPKERFSAEFPKEGPSILRIQQVVRGDSAAYFCASSPRSGSSGTDTQYFGPGTRLTVL.

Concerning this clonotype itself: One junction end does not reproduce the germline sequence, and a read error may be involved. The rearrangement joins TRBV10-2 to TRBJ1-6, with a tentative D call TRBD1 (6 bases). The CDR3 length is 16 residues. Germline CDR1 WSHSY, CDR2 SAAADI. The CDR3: CPSSESRQGKGSPLHF. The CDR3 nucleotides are TGCCCCAGCAGTGAGTCACGGCAGGGGAAGGGATCACCCCTCCACTTT.

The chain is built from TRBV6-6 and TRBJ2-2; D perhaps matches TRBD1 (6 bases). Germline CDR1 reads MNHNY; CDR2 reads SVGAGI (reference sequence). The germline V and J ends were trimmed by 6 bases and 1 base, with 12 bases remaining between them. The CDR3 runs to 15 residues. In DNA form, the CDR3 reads TGTGCCAGCAGACCCGGACAGCTGAACACCGGGGAGCTGTTTTTT. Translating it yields CASRPGQLNTGELFF.

The DNA for the CDR3 is TGTGCCAGCAGCTTTACAGGGGGGGCCTACAATGAGCAGTTCTTC. Amino acids: CASSFTGGAYNEQFF. The genes are TRBV4-2 and TRBJ2-1, with a weak D call TRBD1 (8 bases). The CDR3 spans 15 residues. V dropped 5 bases and J dropped 2 bases, with 13 bases sitting between them. Looked up from germline, CDR1 is LGHNA and CDR2 is YNFKEQ.

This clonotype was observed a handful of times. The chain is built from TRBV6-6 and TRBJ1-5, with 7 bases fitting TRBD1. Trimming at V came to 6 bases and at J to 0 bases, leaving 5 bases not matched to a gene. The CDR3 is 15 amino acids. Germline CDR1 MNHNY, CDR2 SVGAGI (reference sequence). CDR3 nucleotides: TGTGCCAGCAGCAGAGGGACAGTTAGCAATCAGCCCCAGCATTTT. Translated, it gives CASSRGTVSNQPQHF.

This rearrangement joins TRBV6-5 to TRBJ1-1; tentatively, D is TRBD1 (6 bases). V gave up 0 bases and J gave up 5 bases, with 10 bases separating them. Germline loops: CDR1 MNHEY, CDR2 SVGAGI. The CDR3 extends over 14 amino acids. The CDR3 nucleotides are TGTGCCAGCAGTTACTCGGGGGCTTGGACTGAAGCTTTCTTT. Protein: CASSYSGAWTEAFF.

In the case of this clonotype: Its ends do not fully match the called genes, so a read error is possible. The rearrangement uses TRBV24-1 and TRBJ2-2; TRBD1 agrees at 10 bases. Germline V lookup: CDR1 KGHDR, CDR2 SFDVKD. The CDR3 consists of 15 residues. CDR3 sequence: CGTSDRGQGYGELFF. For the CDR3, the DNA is TGTGGCACCAGTGACCGGGGACAGGGGTACGGGGAGCTGTTTTTT.